The clone carrying this TCR beta chain has only one observation. The antigen is undetermined. The entry originates in a study of cytomegalovirus exposure and HLA in healthy donors. The study, taken as a whole, reports: A missense DCLRE1C variant was associated with V- and J-gene trimming of TCR beta chains in a later analysis, and an independent cohort replicated the association. Analyses of presence/absence relied on an assumption of roughly uniform sequencing depth across donors. Later analysis suggested most CMV-associated TCR beta chains were HLA-restricted.

Donors were ostensibly healthy at sampling, although undocumented immune exposures were probable. The PCR contained 60 Vbeta and 13 Jbeta primers. The protocol was immunoSEQ multiplex PCR, while the TCRdb copy is restricted to in-frame clones and leaves out a portion. The sample consists of roughly 70,000 clones, approximately 70% of them appearing once. Germline V CDR1 and CDR2: SGHRS, YFSETQ. The CDR3 spans 13 residues. The V gene end was trimmed by 4 bases and the J gene end by 2 bases; junction bases not matched to a gene: 2. The rearrangement links TRBV5-1 to TRBJ1-2; TRBD1 matches at 7 bases. This TCR was sampled from a male donor in good health and CMV-seropositive. Sequencing was done on a sample of PBMCs. As DNA, the CDR3 is TGCGCCAGCAGCGCACAGGGGAACTATGGCTACACCTTC. Translated, it gives CASSAQGNYGYTF.